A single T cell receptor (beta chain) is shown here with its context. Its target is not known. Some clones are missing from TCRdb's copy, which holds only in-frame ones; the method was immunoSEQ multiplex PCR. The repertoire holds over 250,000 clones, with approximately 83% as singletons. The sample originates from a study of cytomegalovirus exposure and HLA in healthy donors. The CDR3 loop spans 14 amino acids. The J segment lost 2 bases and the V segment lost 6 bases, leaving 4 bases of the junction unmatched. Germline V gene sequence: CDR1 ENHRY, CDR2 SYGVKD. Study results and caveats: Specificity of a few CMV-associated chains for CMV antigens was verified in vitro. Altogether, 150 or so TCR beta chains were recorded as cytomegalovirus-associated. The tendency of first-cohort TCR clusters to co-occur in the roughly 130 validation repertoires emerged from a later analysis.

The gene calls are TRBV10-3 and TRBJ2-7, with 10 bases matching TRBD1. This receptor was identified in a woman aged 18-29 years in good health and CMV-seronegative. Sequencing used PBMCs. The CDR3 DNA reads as TGTGCCATCAGGGACAGGGGGACTACCTACGAGCAGTACTTC. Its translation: CAIRDRGTTYEQYF.